A single sample gave rise to the 17 T cell receptor beta chains below, sequenced in a study of blood T cell repertoires in COVID-19. The data were produced by immunoSEQ multiplex PCR, yet TCRdb's version contains in-frame clones alone and is incomplete. The sample consists of 200,000 to 250,000 clones, about 90% of them appearing once. Sequenced input: peripheral blood. These receptors all come from a woman aged 55-75 years with acute or convalescent COVID-19.

The chain carries TRBV3-1 (or the pseudogene TRBV3-2) and TRBJ2-5; 11 bases line up with TRBD1. Germline V CDR1 and CDR2: LGHDT, YNNKEL (reference sequence). The CDR3 is made up of 17 amino acids. The junction had 10 bases not matched to a gene; V was cut back by 3 bases and J by 4 bases. The DNA for the CDR3 is TGTGCCAGCAGCCAGATTCCCGGGACAGGGGGATCAGAGACCCAGTACTTC. It encodes CASSQIPGTGGSETQYF.

This clone was counted at least ten times. This chain links TRBV2 with TRBJ1-6; the D gene is possibly TRBD1 (5 bases). The CDR3 is 16 amino acids. The germline V gene has CDR1 SNHLY and CDR2 FYNNEI. With 6 bases removed from V and 6 bases from J, the gap between germline ends came to 18 bases. CDR3 protein: CASSKNPGTGNSPLHF. CDR3 in DNA: TGTGCCAGCAGCAAAAACCCCGGGACTGGTAATTCACCCCTCCACTTT.

This sequence joins TRBV2 and TRBJ1-4, with D possibly TRBD1 on 5 matching bases. Germline CDR1 reads SNHLY; CDR2 reads FYNNEI. V gave up 3 bases and J gave up 6 bases, with 14 bases separating them. The CDR3 is 15 residues long. The DNA for the CDR3 is TGTGCCAGCAGTGACTGGGCAGGGTACGATGAAAAACTGTTTTTT. This encodes CASSDWAGYDEKLFF. The entire variable domain, with the rest obtained from reference TRBV2 and TRBJ1-4, is as follows: EPEVTQTPSHQVTQMGQEVILRCVPISNHLYFYWYRQILGQKVEFLVSFYNNEISEKSEIFDDQFSVERPDGSNFTLKIRSTKLEDSAMYFCASSDWAGYDEKLFFGSGTQLSVL.

This chain uses TRBV6-5 with TRBJ2-1, with a weak D call TRBD1 (8 bases). Germline values: CDR1 MNHEY, CDR2 SVGAGI. The CDR3 is made up of 13 amino acids. With 7 bases removed from V and 6 bases from J, the gap between germline ends came to 13 bases. The CDR3: CASKTGGGNEQFF. CDR3 in DNA: TGTGCCAGCAAAACAGGGGGGGGCAATGAGCAGTTCTTC.

The sample holds one count of this clone. The same CDR3 can be traced to other DNA sequences in this sample. The genes are TRBV7-9 and TRBJ1-4, with 9 bases matching TRBD1. This CDR3 region has 14 residues. Germline V gene lookup returns CDR1 SEHNR and CDR2 FQNEAQ (reference sequence). J was trimmed by 7 bases and V by 1 base; bases with no gene match: 1. The CDR3 here is CASSLDRGREKLFF. The CDR3 DNA is TGTGCCAGCAGCTTAGACAGGGGGCGTGAAAAACTGTTTTTT.

This clone is a singleton in its sample. This chain links TRBV5-4 with TRBJ1-2; 7 bases match TRBD1. V was pared by 4 bases and J by 0 bases, with 6 bases of the junction left unmatched. CDR3 length: 15 residues. Germline V gene data show CDR1 as SGHNT and CDR2 as YYREEE (reference sequence). CDR3 coding DNA: TGTGCCAGCAGCGGGCCGGGACAGACTAACTATGGCTACACCTTC. It encodes CASSGPGQTNYGYTF.

This clone was seen only a few times. This chain uses TRBV6-5 with TRBJ1-2; possible D gene TRBD1, 5 bases. Deletions cut 2 bases from V and 7 bases from J, with 14 bases between. This CDR3 is built from 14 residues. Germline V CDR1 and CDR2: MNHEY, SVGAGI. The CDR3 protein is CASSYLRAGFGYTF. The CDR3 bases are TGTGCCAGCAGTTACCTCCGGGCAGGGTTTGGCTACACCTTC.

The chain couples TRBV19 to TRBJ1-3; D is undetermined. Germline V gives CDR1 LNHDA, CDR2 SQIVND (reference sequence). Trimming shortened V by 3 bases and J by 0 bases, and 12 bases separated the two germline ends. The CDR3 has 16 residues. CDR3 sequence (DNA): TGTGCCAGTAGTATTTCGCTGGGCAACTCTGGAAACACCATATATTTT. Its translation is CASSISLGNSGNTIYF. Full variable domain (rest looked up from reference TRBV19 and TRBJ1-3): DGGITQSPKYLFRKEGQNVTLSCEQNLNHDAMYWYRQDPGQGLRLIYYSQIVNDFQKGDIAEGYSVSREKKESFPLTVTSAQKNPTAFYLCASSISLGNSGNTIYFGEGSWLTVV.

This clone was counted only a few times. The chain recombines TRBV5-1 with TRBJ1-2; D might be TRBD1 (6 bases). The V and J ends lost 4 bases and 5 bases respectively, with 18 bases between them. CDR1 is SGHRS, CDR2 YFSETQ, per germline. CDR3 length: 15 residues. Written as DNA, the CDR3 is TGCGCCAGCAGCATGGACAGTTTTAGTGTGTATGGCTACACCTTC. Amino acid sequence: CASSMDSFSVYGYTF.

The chain combines TRBV7-2 with TRBJ1-2; TRBD1 might be the D (5 bases). This CDR3 spans 13 amino acids. Germline V gives CDR1 SGHTA, CDR2 FQGNSA. V was cut by 5 bases and J by 4 bases, with 11 bases left in between. The CDR3 DNA sequence: TGTGCCAGCAGCCCAGGGAGGGGCTATGGCTACACCTTC. Residues: CASSPGRGYGYTF.

V gene TRBV3-1 (or the pseudogene TRBV3-2) combines with J gene TRBJ2-1; TRBD1 is a possible D gene (6 bases). The CDR3 contains 12 residues. Deletions cut 4 bases from V and 9 bases from J, with 10 bases between. The germline V gene encodes CDR1 LGHDT and CDR2 YNNKEL (reference sequence). The CDR3 here is CASSLQGVEQFF. Written as DNA, the CDR3 is TGTGCCAGCAGCCTACAGGGTGTTGAGCAGTTCTTC.

The chain links TRBV20-1 to TRBJ2-2; tentative D call: TRBD1 (5 bases). Germline V lookup: CDR1 DFQATT, CDR2 SNEGSKA (reference sequence). The ends were cut back, 3 bases at V and 4 bases at J, with 9 bases in the middle. This CDR3 is 13 amino acids long. CDR3 sequence: CSASSGSTGELFF. CDR3 coding DNA: TGCAGTGCTAGTTCAGGGTCCACCGGGGAGCTGTTTTTT.

The chain joins TRBV9 to TRBJ2-3; D gene uncertain. Trimming pared 4 bases from V and 0 bases from J, leaving 12 bases between. This CDR3 comprises 15 residues. Germline V gives CDR1 SGDLS, CDR2 YYNGEE. CDR3 sequence reads: CASSTTGPSTDTQYF. CDR3 bases: TGTGCCAGCAGCACCACTGGGCCAAGCACAGATACGCAGTATTTT.

This chain links TRBV5-1 with TRBJ1-1; no clear D gene. The V end lost 6 bases, the J end lost 0 bases, and 12 bases lay between the germline ends. In germline, CDR1 is SGHRS, CDR2 YFSETQ. This CDR3 has 14 amino acids. The CDR3 region has the DNA TGCGCCAGCATAAAGGACTCCATGAACACTGAAGCTTTCTTT. The encoded protein is CASIKDSMNTEAFF.

The chain joins TRBV14 to TRBJ1-3; D gene ambiguous. This CDR3 has 14 amino acids. V lost 0 bases, J lost 5 bases, and 8 bases lay in between. The germline CDR1 and CDR2 sequences are SGHDN and FVKESK. CDR3 nucleotides: TGTGCCAGCAGCCAAGATGGCGGCAGAAACACCATATATTTT. Translating gives CASSQDGGRNTIYF.

The genes are TRBV6-5 and TRBJ1-4; D is ambiguous. This CDR3 has 11 amino acids. Germline V CDR1 and CDR2: MNHEY, SVGAGI. The V gene lost 6 bases and the J gene lost 10 bases, with 9 bases spanning the gap. The CDR3 DNA reads as TGTGCCAGCAGCCCGGGGAGAAAACTGTTTTTT. Protein sequence: CASSPGRKLFF.

This chain uses TRBV25-1 with TRBJ1-1; D gene uncertain. The CDR3 is made up of 13 amino acids. Deletions cut 7 bases from V and 4 bases from J, with 13 bases between. In germline, CDR1 is MGHDK, CDR2 SYGVNS. CDR3 region: CASTKGGSTEAFF. The CDR3 nucleotides are TGTGCCAGCACCAAGGGAGGGTCCACTGAAGCTTTCTTT.